The clone carrying this T cell receptor (beta chain) was observed a handful of times. Its matching antigen is unknown. These data originate in a study of CD8 T cells in Susac syndrome. The length of the CDR3 is 15 residues. The V gene end was trimmed by 5 bases and the J gene end by 0 bases; junction bases not matched to a gene: 4. TEMRA cells were FACS-enriched, unlike CD8+ and CD4+ T cells, which were negatively isolated. RNA was extracted with the RNeasy kit, and a quantity of 0.5 to 1 ug was reverse transcribed using random hexamers. TCRdb re-derived calls from the immunoSEQ multiplex PCR reads in MiXCR, one entry per CDR3 protein. Among about 190,000 distinct CDR3 sequences listed, approximately 96% were seen once. Whole-study findings and limits: CD4+ repertoires of Susac syndrome patients lacked detectable clonal expansion.

Sequences were obtained from CD4+ T cells from PBMCs. This TCR derives from a human donor with Susac syndrome. V gene TRBV12-3 or TRBV12-4 combines with J gene TRBJ2-1; TRBD1 agrees at 7 bases. CDR3: CASSRQGSSYNEQFF. The CDR3 DNA follows: TGTGCCAGCAGTCGACAGGGCAGCTCCTACAATGAGCAGTTCTTC.